The table lists the clone carrying this T cell receptor beta chain with a few counts. V was pared by 6 bases and J by 12 bases, with 14 bases of the junction left unmatched. The germline V gene has CDR1 MDHEN and CDR2 SYDVKM. The CDR3 is 15 amino acids. No treatment of any kind had been given to any patient before thyroid surgery. The data were obtained in a study of metastatic and nonmetastatic thyroid tumors. TCRdb used MiXCR to call clones anew from the PCR reads. The repertoire holds over 30,000 clones, with approximately 17% as singletons. This chain connects TRBV28 to TRBJ2-7; TRBD2 matches 13 bases. This TCR derives from a female donor with papillary thyroid cancer or a benign thyroid nodule (not recorded which). Some clones in this sample may be carry-over from other donors' samples. Sample: tumor tissue. DNA of the CDR3: TGTGCCAGCAGCGTTACCTGGACTAGCGGGAGTTTTTTGTACTTC. It specifies CASSVTWTSGSFLYF.